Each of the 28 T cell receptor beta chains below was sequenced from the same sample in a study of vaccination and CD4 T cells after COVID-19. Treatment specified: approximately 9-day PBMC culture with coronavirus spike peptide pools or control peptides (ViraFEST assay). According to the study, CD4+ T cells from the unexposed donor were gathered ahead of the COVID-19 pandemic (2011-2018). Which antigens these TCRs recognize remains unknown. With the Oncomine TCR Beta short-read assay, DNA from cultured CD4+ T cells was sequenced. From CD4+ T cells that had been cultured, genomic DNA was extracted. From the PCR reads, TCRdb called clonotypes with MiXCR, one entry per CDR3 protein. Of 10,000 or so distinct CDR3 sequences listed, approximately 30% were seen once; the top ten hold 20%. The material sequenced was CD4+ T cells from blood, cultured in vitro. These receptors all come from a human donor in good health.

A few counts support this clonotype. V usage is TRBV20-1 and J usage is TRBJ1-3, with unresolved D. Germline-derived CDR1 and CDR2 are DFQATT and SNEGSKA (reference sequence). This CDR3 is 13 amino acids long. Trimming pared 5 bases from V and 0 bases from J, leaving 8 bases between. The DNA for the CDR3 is TGCAGTGCTTTCAGAAGCTCTGGAAACACCATATATTTT. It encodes CSAFRSSGNTIYF.

In DNA form, the CDR3 reads TGCGCCAGCAGCCTTCAGGGAGTAGGCACTGAAGCTTTCTTT. It specifies CASSLQGVGTEAFF. The chain couples TRBV5-1 to TRBJ1-1, with D tentatively TRBD1 (5 bases). Between the trimmed V and J ends, which lost 4 bases and 4 bases, there was a span of 14 bases. The CDR3 extends over 14 amino acids. CDR1 and CDR2 (germline): SGHRS, YFSETQ.

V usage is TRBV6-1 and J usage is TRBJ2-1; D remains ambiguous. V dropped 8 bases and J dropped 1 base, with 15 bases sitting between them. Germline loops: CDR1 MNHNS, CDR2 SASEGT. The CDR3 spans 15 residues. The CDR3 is CASSPRRGSYNEQFF. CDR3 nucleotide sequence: TGTGCCAGCTCCCCGCGGCGTGGGTCCTACAATGAGCAGTTCTTC.

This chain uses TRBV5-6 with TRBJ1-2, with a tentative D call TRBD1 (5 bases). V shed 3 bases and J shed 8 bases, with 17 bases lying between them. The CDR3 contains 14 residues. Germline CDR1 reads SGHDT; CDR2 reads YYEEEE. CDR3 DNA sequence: TGTGCCAGCAGCTCACGCTTGCGGGGCCAAGGCTACACCTTC. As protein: CASSSRLRGQGYTF.

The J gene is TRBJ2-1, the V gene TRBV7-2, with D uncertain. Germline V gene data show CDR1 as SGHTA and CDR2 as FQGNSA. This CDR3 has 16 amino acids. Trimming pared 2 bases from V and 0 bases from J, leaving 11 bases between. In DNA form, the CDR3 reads TGTGCCAGCAGCTTATCTGGCGCGAGCTCCTACAATGAGCAGTTCTTC. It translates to CASSLSGASSYNEQFF.

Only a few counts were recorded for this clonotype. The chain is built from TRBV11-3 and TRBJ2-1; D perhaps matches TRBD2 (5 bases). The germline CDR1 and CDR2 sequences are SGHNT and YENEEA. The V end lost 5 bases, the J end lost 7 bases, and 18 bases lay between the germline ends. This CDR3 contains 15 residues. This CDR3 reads CASSRNQAAWNEQFF. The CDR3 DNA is TGTGCCAGCAGCCGTAATCAAGCGGCTTGGAATGAGCAGTTCTTC.

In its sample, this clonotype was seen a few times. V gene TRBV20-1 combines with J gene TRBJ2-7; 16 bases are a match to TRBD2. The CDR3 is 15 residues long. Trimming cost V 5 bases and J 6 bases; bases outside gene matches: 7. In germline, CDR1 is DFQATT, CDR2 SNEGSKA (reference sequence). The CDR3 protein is CSAVGLAGGPIEQYF. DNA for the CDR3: TGCAGTGCTGTGGGACTAGCGGGAGGGCCCATCGAGCAGTACTTC.

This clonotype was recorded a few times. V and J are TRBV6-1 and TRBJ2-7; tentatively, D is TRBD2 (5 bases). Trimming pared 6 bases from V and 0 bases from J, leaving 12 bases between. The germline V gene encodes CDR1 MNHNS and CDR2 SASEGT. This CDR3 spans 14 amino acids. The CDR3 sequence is CASSGGGLSYEQYF. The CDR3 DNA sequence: TGTGCCAGCAGCGGCGGCGGGCTCTCCTACGAGCAGTACTTC.

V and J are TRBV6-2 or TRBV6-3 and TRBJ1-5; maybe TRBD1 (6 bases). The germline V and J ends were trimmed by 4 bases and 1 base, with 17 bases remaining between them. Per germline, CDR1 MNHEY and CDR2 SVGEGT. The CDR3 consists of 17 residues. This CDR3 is CASSLDSYPRSNQPQHF. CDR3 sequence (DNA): TGTGCCAGCAGTTTGGACAGCTACCCTAGGAGCAATCAGCCCCAGCATTTT.

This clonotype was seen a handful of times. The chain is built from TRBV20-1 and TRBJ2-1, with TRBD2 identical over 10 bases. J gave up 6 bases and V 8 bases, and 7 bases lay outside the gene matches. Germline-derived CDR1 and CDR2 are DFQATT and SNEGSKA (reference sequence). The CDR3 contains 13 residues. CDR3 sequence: CSPTSGTSNEQFF. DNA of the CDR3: TGCAGTCCTACTAGCGGGACGAGCAATGAGCAGTTCTTC.

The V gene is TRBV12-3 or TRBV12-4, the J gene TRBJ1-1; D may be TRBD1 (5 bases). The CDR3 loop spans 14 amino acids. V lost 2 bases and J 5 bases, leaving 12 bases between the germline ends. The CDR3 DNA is TGTGCCAGCAGTTTACGGCAGGGAGGTACTGAAGCTTTCTTT. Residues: CASSLRQGGTEAFF.

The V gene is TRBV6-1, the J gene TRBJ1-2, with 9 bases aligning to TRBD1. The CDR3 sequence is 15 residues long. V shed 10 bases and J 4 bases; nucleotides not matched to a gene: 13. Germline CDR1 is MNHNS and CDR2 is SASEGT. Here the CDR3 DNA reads TGTGCCATTGGGGCCGGGACAGGGACCTCCTATGGCTACACCTTC. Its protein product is CAIGAGTGTSYGYTF.

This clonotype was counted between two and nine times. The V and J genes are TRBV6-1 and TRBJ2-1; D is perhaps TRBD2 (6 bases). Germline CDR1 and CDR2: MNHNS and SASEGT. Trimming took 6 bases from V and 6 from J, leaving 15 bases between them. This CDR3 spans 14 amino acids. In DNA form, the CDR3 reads TGTGCCAGCAGGACCGGGAGACGCACCAATGAGCAGTTCTTC. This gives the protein CASRTGRRTNEQFF.

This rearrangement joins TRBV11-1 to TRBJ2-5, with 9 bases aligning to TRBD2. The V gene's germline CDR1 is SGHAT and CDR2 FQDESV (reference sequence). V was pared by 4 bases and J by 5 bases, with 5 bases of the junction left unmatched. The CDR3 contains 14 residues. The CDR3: CASSSGTSIETQYF. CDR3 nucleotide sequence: TGTGCCAGCAGCTCAGGGACTAGCATTGAGACCCAGTACTTC. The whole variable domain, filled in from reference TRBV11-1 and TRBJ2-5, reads EAEVAQSPRYKITEKSQAVAFWCDPISGHATLYWYRQILGQGPELLVQFQDESVVDDSQLPKDRFSAERLKGVDSTLKIQPAELGDSAMYLCASSSGTSIETQYFGPGTRLLVL.

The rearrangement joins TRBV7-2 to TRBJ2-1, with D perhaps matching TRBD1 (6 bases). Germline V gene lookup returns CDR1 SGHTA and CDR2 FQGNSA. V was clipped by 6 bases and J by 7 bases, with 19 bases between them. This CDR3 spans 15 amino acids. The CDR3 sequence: CASRLVGAGLNEQFF. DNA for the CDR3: TGTGCCAGCAGACTCGTGGGGGCAGGCCTAAATGAGCAGTTCTTC.

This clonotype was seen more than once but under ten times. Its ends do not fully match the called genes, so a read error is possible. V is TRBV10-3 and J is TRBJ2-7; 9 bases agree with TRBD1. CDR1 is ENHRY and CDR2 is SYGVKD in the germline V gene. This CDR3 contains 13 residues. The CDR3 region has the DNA TGTGCCATCACTGAGACAGGGGGTGGCGAGCAGTACTTC. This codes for CAITETGGGEQYF.

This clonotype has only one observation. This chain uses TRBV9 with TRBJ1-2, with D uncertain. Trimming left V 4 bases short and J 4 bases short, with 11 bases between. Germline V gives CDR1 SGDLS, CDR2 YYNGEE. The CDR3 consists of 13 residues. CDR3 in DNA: TGTGCCAGCAGCCCCGGAGGACGCTATGGCTACACCTTC. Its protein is CASSPGGRYGYTF.

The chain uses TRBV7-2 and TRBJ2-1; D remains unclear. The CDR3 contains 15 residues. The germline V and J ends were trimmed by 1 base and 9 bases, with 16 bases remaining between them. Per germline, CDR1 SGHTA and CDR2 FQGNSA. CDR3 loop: CASSLGSGMPSEQFF. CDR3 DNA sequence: TGTGCCAGCAGCTTAGGATCGGGTATGCCCTCTGAGCAGTTCTTC.

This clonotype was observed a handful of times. CDR3 DNA: TGTGCCAGCAGGGGGGACAGGGGCACTGAAGCTTTCTTT. Residues: CASRGDRGTEAFF. The V gene is TRBV28, the J gene TRBJ1-1; 10 bases line up with TRBD1. This CDR3 contains 13 residues. Germline CDR1 is MDHEN and CDR2 is SYDVKM. Trimming cost V 6 bases and J 4 bases; bases outside gene matches: 2.

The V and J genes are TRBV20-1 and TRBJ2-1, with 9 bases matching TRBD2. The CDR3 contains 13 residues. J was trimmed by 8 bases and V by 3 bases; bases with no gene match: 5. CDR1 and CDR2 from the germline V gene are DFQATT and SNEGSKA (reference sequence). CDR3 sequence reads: CSASSGSRYEQFF. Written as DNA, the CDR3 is TGCAGTGCTAGTAGCGGGAGTAGGTATGAGCAGTTCTTC.

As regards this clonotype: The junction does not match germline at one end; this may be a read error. CDR3 sequence reads: CASSSRGLEQFF. In nucleotides, the CDR3 is TGTGCCAGCAGCTCTAGGGGCCTTGAGCAGTTCTTT. The chain carries TRBV6-1 and TRBJ2-1; D may be TRBD1 (5 bases). Per the germline V gene, CDR1 is MNHNS and CDR2 is SASEGT. The CDR3 consists of 12 residues.

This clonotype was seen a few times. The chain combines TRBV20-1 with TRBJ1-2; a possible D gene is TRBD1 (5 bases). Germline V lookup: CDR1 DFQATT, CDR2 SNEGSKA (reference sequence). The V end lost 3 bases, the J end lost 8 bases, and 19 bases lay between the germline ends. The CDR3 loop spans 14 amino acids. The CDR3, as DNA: TGCAGTGCTAGGAAAAAACAGGTCTCAGGGGGCTACACCTTC. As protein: CSARKKQVSGGYTF.

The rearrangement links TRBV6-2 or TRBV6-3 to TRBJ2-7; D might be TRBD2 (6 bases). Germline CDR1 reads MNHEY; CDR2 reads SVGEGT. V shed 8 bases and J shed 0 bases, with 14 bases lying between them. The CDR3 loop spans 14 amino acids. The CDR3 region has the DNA TGTGCCAGCCAAGGGCGCGGGACCTCCTACGAGCAGTACTTC. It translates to CASQGRGTSYEQYF.

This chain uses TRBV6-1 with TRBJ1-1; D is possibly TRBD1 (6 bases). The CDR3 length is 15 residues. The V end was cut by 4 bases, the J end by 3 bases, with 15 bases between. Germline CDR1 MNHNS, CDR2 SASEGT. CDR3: CASSAKGGSDTEAFF. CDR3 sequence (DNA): TGTGCCAGCAGTGCCAAGGGGGGATCTGACACTGAAGCTTTCTTT.

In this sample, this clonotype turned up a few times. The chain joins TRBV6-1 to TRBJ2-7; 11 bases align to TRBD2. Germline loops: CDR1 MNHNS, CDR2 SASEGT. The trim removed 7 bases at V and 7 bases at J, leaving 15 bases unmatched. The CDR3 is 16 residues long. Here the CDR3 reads CASTLSLLAGAQEQYF. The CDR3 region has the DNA TGTGCCAGCACCCTTTCCCTACTAGCGGGAGCCCAGGAGCAGTACTTC.

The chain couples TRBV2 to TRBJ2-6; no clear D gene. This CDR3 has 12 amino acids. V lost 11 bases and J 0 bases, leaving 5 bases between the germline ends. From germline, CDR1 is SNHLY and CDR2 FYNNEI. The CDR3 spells CAVSSGANVLTF. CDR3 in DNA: TGTGCCGTAAGCTCTGGGGCCAACGTCCTGACTTTC.

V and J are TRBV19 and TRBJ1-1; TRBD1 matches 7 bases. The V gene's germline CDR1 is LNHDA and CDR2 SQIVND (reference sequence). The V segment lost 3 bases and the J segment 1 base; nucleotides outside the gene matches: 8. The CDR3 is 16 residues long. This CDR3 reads CASSIPHTGENTEAFF. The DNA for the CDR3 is TGTGCCAGTAGTATCCCCCACACAGGGGAGAACACTGAAGCTTTCTTT.

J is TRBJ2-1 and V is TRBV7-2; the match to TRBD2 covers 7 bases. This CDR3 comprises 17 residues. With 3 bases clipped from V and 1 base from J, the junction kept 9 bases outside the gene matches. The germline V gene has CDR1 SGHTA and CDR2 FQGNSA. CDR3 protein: CASSFRSSGTSYNEQFF. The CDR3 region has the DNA TGTGCCAGCAGCTTCCGATCCAGCGGGACGTCCTACAATGAGCAGTTCTTC. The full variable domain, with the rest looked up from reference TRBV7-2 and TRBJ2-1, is GAGVSQSPSNKVTEKGKDVELRCDPISGHTALYWYRQSLGQGLEFLIYFQGNSAPDKSGLPSDRFSAERTGGSVSTLTIQRTQQEDSAVYLCASSFRSSGTSYNEQFFGPGTRLTVL.